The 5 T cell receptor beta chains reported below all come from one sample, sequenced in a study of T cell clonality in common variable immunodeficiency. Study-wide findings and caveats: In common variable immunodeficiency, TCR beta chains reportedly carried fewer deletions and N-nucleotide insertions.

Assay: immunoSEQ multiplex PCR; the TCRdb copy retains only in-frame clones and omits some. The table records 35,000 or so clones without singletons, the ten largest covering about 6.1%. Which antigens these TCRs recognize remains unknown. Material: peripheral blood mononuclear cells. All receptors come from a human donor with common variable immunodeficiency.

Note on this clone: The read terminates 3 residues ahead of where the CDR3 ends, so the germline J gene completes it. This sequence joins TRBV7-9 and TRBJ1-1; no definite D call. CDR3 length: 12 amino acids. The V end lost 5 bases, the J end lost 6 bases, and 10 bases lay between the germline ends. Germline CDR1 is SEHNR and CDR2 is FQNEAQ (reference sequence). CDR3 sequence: CASSLPPPEAFF. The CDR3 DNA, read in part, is TGTGCCAGCAGCCTCCCCCCCCCTGAA.

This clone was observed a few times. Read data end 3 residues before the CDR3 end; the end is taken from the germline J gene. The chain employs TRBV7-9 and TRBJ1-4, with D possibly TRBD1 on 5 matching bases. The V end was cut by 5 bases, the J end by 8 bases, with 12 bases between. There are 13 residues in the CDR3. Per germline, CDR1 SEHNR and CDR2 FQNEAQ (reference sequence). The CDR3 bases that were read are TGTGCCAGCAGCGTGGACAACTTAGAAAAA. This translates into CASSVDNLEK. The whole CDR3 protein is CASSVDNLEKLFF.

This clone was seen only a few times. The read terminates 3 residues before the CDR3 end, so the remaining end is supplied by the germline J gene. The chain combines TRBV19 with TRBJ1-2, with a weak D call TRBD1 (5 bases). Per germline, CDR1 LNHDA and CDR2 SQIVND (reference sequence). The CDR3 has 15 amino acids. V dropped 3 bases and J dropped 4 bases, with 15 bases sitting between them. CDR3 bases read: TGTGCCAGTAGTATGAAAAGTCCGGGGGTCTATGGC. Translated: CASSMKSPGVYG. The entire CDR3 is CASSMKSPGVYGYTF.

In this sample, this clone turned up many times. The CDR3 here is CASSVTGTANTEAFF. The CDR3 DNA, read in part, is TGTGCCAGCAGTGTCACAGGGACAGCGAACACTGAA. The chain is built from TRBV2 and TRBJ1-1; 7 bases agree with TRBD1. Coverage ceases 3 residues before the CDR3 finishes, and the germline J gene fills in the end. The trim removed 4 bases at V and 1 base at J, leaving 6 bases unmatched. The CDR3 sequence is 15 residues long. Germline values: CDR1 SNHLY, CDR2 FYNNEI. Full variable domain (outside the CDR3, taken from reference TRBV2 and TRBJ1-1): EPEVTQTPSHQVTQMGQEVILRCVPISNHLYFYWYRQILGQKVEFLVSFYNNEISEKSEIFDDQFSVERPDGSNFTLKIRSTKLEDSAMYFCASSVTGTANTEAFFGQGTRLTVV.

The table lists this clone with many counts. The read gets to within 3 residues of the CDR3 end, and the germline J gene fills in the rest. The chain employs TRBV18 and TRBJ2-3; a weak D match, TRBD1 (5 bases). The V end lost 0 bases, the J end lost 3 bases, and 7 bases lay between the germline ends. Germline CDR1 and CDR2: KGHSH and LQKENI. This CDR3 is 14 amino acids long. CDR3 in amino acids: CASSPPTATDTQYF. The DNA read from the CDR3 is TGTGCCAGCTCACCACCGACAGCTACAGATACG.